The clone carrying this TCR beta chain was observed a handful of times. Antigen unknown. The sample originates from a study of CD8 T cells in ankylosing spondylitis. V was clipped by 5 bases and J by 6 bases; unmatched bases: 10. Germline V gene sequence: CDR1 SGHAT, CDR2 FQDESV (reference sequence). The CDR3 is 15 amino acids. Each TCR beta library was made by quantitative 5'-RACE that incorporated molecular barcodes. TCRdb analysed the 5' RACE reads with MiXCR anew, one entry per CDR3 protein. Counted here are about 240,000 distinct CDR3 sequences, approximately 9% occurring once; the ten biggest clones make up almost 7%. Study-level results: CD8+ cells made up the disease-linked clones, which were relatively rare in peripheral blood.

The J gene is TRBJ2-5, the V gene TRBV11-1; 9 bases match TRBD1. This sequence originates from a male donor with ankylosing spondylitis or in good health (not recorded which). The source material was blood, either unsorted or a sorted T cell fraction (not recorded which). CDR3 bases: TGTGCCAGCAGCAAAGACCGGGACAGGGAGAAGACCCAGTACTTC. Its translation is CASSKDRDREKTQYF. The full variable domain, in which reference TRBV11-1 and TRBJ2-5 provide the parts outside the CDR3, is EAEVAQSPRYKITEKSQAVAFWCDPISGHATLYWYRQILGQGPELLVQFQDESVVDDSQLPKDRFSAERLKGVDSTLKIQPAELGDSAMYLCASSKDRDREKTQYFGPGTRLLVL.